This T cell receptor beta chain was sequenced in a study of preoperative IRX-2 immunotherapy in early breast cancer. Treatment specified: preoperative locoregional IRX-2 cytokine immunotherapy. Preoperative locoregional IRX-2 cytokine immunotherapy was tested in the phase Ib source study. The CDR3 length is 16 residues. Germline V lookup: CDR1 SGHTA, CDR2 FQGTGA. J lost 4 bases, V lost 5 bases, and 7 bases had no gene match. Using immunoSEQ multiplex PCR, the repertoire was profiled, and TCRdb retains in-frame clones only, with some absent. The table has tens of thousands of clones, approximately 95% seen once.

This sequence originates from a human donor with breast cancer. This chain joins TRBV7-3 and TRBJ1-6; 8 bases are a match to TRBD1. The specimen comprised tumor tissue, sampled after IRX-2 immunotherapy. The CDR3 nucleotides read TGTGCCAGCAGCCCAACAGGGGGTCAATATAATTCACCCCTCCACTTT. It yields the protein CASSPTGGQYNSPLHF.